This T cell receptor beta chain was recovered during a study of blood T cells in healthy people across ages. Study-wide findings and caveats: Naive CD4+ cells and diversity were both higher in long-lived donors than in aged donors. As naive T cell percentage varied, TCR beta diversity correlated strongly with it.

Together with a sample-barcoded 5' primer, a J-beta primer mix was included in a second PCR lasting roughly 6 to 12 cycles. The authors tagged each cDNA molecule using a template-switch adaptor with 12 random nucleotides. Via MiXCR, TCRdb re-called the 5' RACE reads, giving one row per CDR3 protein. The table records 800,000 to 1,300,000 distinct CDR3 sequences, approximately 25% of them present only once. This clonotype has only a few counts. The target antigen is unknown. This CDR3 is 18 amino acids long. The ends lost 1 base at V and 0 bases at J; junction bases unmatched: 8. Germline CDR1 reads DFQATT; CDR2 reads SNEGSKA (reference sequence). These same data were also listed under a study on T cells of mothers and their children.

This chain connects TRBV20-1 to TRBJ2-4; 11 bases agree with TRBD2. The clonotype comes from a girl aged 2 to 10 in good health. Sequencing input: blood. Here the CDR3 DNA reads TGCAGTGCTAGAGGGTCTAGCGGGGGGCCCCTAGCCAAAAACATTCAGTACTTC. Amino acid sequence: CSARGSSGGPLAKNIQYF.